Following are 18 T cell receptor beta chains from one sample sequenced in a study of beta chain features in type 1 diabetes. Reverse transcription of all isolated RNA meant that expressed TCRB transcripts were sequenced. Some clones are missing from TCRdb's copy, which holds only in-frame ones; the method was immunoSEQ multiplex PCR. The sample has about 150,000 clones; 40% to 55% are singletons. Sequencing used Tregs from blood. Receptors originate from a young man in good health.

This sequence joins TRBV10-2 and TRBJ1-2, with 8 nucleotides matching TRBD1. Germline CDR1 reads WSHSY; CDR2 reads SAAADI. J gave up 8 bases and V 4 bases, and 6 bases lay outside the gene matches. The CDR3 runs 13 residues. In nucleotides, the CDR3 is TGCGCCAGCAGTGGGCGGACAGGGATCGGCTACACCTTC. Its translation is CASSGRTGIGYTF.

The chain combines TRBV5-1 with TRBJ2-3; 8 bases are a match to TRBD2. V gave up 0 bases and J gave up 5 bases; unmatched junction bases: 8. Germline V lookup: CDR1 SGHRS, CDR2 YFSETQ. This CDR3 region has 16 residues. CDR3 in DNA: TGCGCCAGCAGCTTGGGTGCGGGAGGAGGTGGAGATACGCAGTATTTT. Translating it yields CASSLGAGGGGDTQYF.

The chain combines TRBV6-1 with TRBJ1-1; the D is unclear. Looked up from germline, CDR1 is MNHNS and CDR2 is SASEGT. V lost 3 bases to trimming and J lost 11 bases, with 16 bases between them. This CDR3 contains 13 residues. CDR3 sequence (DNA): TGTGCCAGCAGTGACTACTCCTCAAGGGAGGCTTTCTTT. Its translation: CASSDYSSREAFF.

V is TRBV25-1 and J is TRBJ2-2; no clear D gene. The ends were cut back, 7 bases at V and 4 bases at J, with 19 bases in the middle. There are 16 residues in the CDR3. In germline, CDR1 is MGHDK, CDR2 SYGVNS. CDR3 loop: CASTIHGSLGTGELFF. Written as DNA, the CDR3 is TGTGCCAGCACCATCCACGGGTCCCTCGGCACCGGGGAGCTGTTTTTT. The variable domain in full, completed from reference TRBV25-1 and TRBJ2-2, reads EADIYQTPRYLVIGTGKKITLECSQTMGHDKMYWYQQDPGMELHLIHYSYGVNSTEKGDLSSESTVSRIRTEHFPLTLESARPSHTSQYLCASTIHGSLGTGELFFGEGSRLTVL.

V usage is TRBV28 and J usage is TRBJ2-7; 13 positions match TRBD2. V shed 2 bases, J shed 3 bases, and the junction held 16 bases outside the gene matches. CDR3 length: 20 amino acids. Germline assignment: CDR1 MDHEN and CDR2 SYDVKM. CDR3 residues: CASSLGRDALAGGPNYEQYF. The CDR3 DNA reads TGTGCCAGCAGTTTAGGGCGGGATGCACTAGCGGGAGGGCCCAACTACGAGCAGTACTTC.

This rearrangement joins TRBV14 to TRBJ2-7; 8 bases fit TRBD1. Germline values: CDR1 SGHDN, CDR2 FVKESK. The CDR3 totals 16 residues. J was trimmed by 4 bases and V by 4 bases; bases with no gene match: 12. The CDR3 protein is CASSPGRDRFFYEQYF. The DNA of the CDR3 is TGTGCCAGCAGCCCGGGCCGGGACAGGTTTTTTTACGAGCAGTACTTC.

V usage is TRBV7-2 and J usage is TRBJ2-3; 9 nucleotides agree with TRBD2. J was trimmed by 3 bases and V by 5 bases; bases with no gene match: 9. This CDR3 contains 16 residues. The V gene's germline CDR1 is SGHTA and CDR2 FQGNSA. The CDR3 nucleotides are TGTGCCAGCAGCCATGGAGCGGGGGGCCGGACAGATACGCAGTATTTT. Translation: CASSHGAGGRTDTQYF. Looking up the rest from reference TRBV7-2 and TRBJ2-3 gives the full variable domain: GAGVSQSPSNKVTEKGKDVELRCDPISGHTALYWYRQSLGQGLEFLIYFQGNSAPDKSGLPSDRFSAERTGGSVSTLTIQRTQQEDSAVYLCASSHGAGGRTDTQYFGPGTRLTVL.

The V call is TRBV4-2, the J call TRBJ2-3, with 12 bases identical to TRBD2. Germline-derived CDR1 and CDR2 are LGHNA and YNFKEQ. V was clipped by 0 bases and J by 0 bases; unmatched bases: 4. There are 18 residues in the CDR3. CDR3 sequence (DNA): TGTGCCAGCAGCCAAGATCCGACTAGCGGGGGTAGCACAGATACGCAGTATTTT. Amino acids: CASSQDPTSGGSTDTQYF.

With regard to this clone: This sample also contains other DNA sequences that code for the same CDR3. This chain links TRBV7-2 with TRBJ1-2; TRBD1 matches at 11 bases. Germline CDR1 is SGHTA and CDR2 is FQGNSA. The CDR3 contains 14 residues. The V gene end was trimmed by 5 bases and the J gene end by 8 bases; junction bases not matched to a gene: 7. The CDR3 bases are TGTGCCAGCAGCCGCGGACAGGGGGCGGGGGGCTACACCTTC. Translation gives CASSRGQGAGGYTF.

This clone was counted only a few times. DNA for the CDR3: TGTGCCAGCAGCAAGGCGGGGCCCGAGCAGTACTTC. Its translation: CASSKAGPEQYF. J is TRBJ2-7 and V is TRBV7-2; the D gene is possibly TRBD2 (6 bases). Germline CDR1 reads SGHTA; CDR2 reads FQGNSA. The CDR3 sequence is 12 residues long. Trimming removed 5 bases from V and 6 bases from J, with 11 bases in between.

This chain links TRBV10-3 with TRBJ2-2, with a possible D match to TRBD2 (7 bases). Per the germline V gene, CDR1 is ENHRY and CDR2 is SYGVKD. The CDR3 covers 16 residues. V dropped 1 base and J dropped 1 base, with 10 bases sitting between them. This CDR3 reads CAISEWGGRNTGELFF. The CDR3 nucleotides read TGTGCCATCAGTGAGTGGGGGGGCCGGAACACCGGGGAGCTGTTTTTT.

This chain joins TRBV5-1 and TRBJ2-1; a weak D match, TRBD1 (6 bases). V lost 4 bases, J lost 2 bases, and 13 bases lay in between. Per the germline V gene, CDR1 is SGHRS and CDR2 is YFSETQ. This CDR3 is built from 15 residues. Here the CDR3 reads CASSKTGITYNEQFF. The CDR3 region has the DNA TGCGCCAGCAGCAAGACAGGAATAACCTACAATGAGCAGTTCTTC.

This chain joins TRBV5-6 and TRBJ1-4; D remains ambiguous. Germline-derived CDR1 and CDR2 are SGHDT and YYEEEE. The CDR3 extends over 14 amino acids. Deletions cut 4 bases from V and 4 bases from J, with 11 bases between. The CDR3 is CASSPRMLNEKLFF. Written as DNA, the CDR3 is TGTGCCAGCAGCCCCAGAATGCTTAATGAAAAACTGTTTTTT.

This clone was seen a handful of times. The chain uses TRBV10-3 and TRBJ1-3; TRBD1 aligns across 7 bases. The CDR3 extends over 18 amino acids. Germline CDR1 is ENHRY and CDR2 is SYGVKD. J gave up 0 bases and V 2 bases, and 10 bases lay outside the gene matches. The CDR3 nucleotides are TGTGCCATCAGTGAGCGGGGCAGGGGGTATGACTCTGGAAACACCATATATTTT. It specifies CAISERGRGYDSGNTIYF.

This clone was seen more than once but under ten times. This chain links TRBV7-3 with TRBJ2-3; 7 bases align to TRBD2. There are 13 residues in the CDR3. Germline assignment: CDR1 SGHTA and CDR2 FQGTGA. V dropped 0 bases and J dropped 12; count of bases not matched to a gene: 6. The CDR3 DNA reads as TGTGCCAGCAGCTTAACGTGGGAGGGCCGTCAGTATTTT. This gives the protein CASSLTWEGRQYF.

This clone was picked up a small number of times. This chain connects TRBV10-3 to TRBJ2-7; tentative D call: TRBD1 (6 bases). Germline V gene lookup returns CDR1 ENHRY and CDR2 SYGVKD. Trimming pared 9 bases from V and 3 bases from J, leaving 15 bases between. The CDR3 is made up of 13 amino acids. The CDR3 region has the DNA TGTGCCATTTGGGCGGACAGTATCTACGAGCAGTACTTC. Translating gives CAIWADSIYEQYF.

The chain links TRBV19 to TRBJ2-2, with TRBD2 identical over 7 bases. V lost 4 bases and J lost 6; bases outside the gene matches: 11. This CDR3 has 16 amino acids. The germline CDR1 and CDR2 sequences are LNHDA and SQIVND (reference sequence). The CDR3 bases are TGTGCCAGTAGTACAGGAGGACTAGGAGGGGCCGGGGAGCTGTTTTTT. Translating gives CASSTGGLGGAGELFF.

This clone turned up a few times. This chain uses TRBV7-8 with TRBJ2-5, with D perhaps matching TRBD2 (7 bases). V was shortened by 5 bases and J by 4 bases, with 14 bases between the two germline ends. In germline, CDR1 is SGHVS, CDR2 FQNEAQ. CDR3 length equals 14 residues. This chain's CDR3 is CASSQWGGAETQYF. The CDR3 DNA is TGTGCCAGCAGCCAGTGGGGGGGCGCAGAGACCCAGTACTTC.